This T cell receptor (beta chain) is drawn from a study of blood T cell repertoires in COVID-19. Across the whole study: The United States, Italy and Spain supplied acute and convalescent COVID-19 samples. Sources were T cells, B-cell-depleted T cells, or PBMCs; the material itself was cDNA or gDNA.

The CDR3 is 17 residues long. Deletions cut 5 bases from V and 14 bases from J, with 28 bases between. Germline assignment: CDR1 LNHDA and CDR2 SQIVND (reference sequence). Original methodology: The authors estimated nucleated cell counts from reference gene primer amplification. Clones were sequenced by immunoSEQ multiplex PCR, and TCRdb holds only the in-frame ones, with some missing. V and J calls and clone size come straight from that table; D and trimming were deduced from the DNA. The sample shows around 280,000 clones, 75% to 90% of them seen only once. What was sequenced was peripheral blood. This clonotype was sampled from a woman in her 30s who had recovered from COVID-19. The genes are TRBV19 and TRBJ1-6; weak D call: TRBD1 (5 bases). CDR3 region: CASSSKARPGGDSALHF. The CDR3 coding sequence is TGTGCCAGTAGTTCAAAGGCCAGGCCCGGGGGGGATTCGGCCCTCCACTTT.